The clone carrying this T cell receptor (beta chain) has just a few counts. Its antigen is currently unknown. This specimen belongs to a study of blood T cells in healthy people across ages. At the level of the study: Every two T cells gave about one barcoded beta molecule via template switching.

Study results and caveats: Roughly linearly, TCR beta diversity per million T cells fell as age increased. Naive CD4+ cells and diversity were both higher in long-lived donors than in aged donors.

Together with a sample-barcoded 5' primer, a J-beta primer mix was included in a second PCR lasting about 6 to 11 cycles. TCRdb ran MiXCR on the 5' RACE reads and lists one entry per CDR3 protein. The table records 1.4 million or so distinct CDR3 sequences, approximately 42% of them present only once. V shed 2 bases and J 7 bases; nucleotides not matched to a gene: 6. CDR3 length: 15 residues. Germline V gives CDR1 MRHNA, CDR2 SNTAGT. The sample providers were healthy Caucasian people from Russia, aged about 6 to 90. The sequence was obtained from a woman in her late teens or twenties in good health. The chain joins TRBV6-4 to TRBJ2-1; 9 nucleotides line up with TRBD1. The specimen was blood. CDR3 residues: CASSDRDRVDNEQFF. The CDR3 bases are TGTGCCAGCAGTGACCGGGACAGGGTTGATAATGAGCAGTTCTTC.